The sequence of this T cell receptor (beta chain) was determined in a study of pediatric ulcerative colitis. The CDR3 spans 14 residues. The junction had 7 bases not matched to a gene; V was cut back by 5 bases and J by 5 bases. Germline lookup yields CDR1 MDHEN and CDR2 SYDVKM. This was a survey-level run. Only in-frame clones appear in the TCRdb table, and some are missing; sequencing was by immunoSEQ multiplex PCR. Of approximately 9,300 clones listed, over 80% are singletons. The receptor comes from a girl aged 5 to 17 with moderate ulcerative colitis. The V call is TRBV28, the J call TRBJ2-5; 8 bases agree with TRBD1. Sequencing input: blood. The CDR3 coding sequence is TGTGCCAGCAGTACGGACAGGGATGGGGAGACCCAGTACTTC. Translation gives CASSTDRDGETQYF. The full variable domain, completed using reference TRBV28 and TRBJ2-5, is DVKVTQSSRYLVKRTGEKVFLECVQDMDHENMFWYRQDPGLGLRLIYFSYDVKMKEKGDIPEGYSVSREKKERFSLILESASTNQTSMYLCASSTDRDGETQYFGPGTRLLVL.